Following are 26 T cell receptor beta chains from one sample sequenced in a study of cytomegalovirus exposure and HLA in healthy donors. PCR involved 60 Vbeta and 13 Jbeta primers. Measured with immunoSEQ multiplex PCR; TCRdb has only the in-frame clones, and not every one. The data contain more than 150,000 clones, 60% to 85% of them singletons. The specimen was PBMCs. These receptors came from a man aged 18 to 30 in good health and CMV-seronegative.

This rearrangement joins TRBV6-1 to TRBJ1-1, with 7 bases lining up with TRBD1. CDR1 MNHNS and CDR2 SASEGT come from the germline V gene. CDR3 length: 13 residues. J gave up 6 bases and V 6 bases, and 7 bases lay outside the gene matches. CDR3 sequence (DNA): TGTGCCAGCAGGTTCAGGGACAGACCTGAAGCTTTCTTT. This codes for CASRFRDRPEAFF.

This chain links TRBV28 with TRBJ1-2, with no clear D. The CDR3 runs to 12 residues. Trimming stripped 8 bases from V and 4 bases from J, with 11 bases between. CDR1 MDHEN and CDR2 SYDVKM come from the germline V gene. The CDR3 protein is CASGDTAYGYTF. The CDR3 DNA reads as TGTGCCAGCGGTGACACTGCCTATGGCTACACCTTC.

The CDR3 DNA follows: TGTGCCAGCGAGGCGTACAGGGGTAATCAGCCCCAGCATTTT. Translation gives CASEAYRGNQPQHF. The chain links TRBV6-4 to TRBJ1-5, with 7 bases that match TRBD1. CDR1 is MRHNA and CDR2 is SNTAGT in the germline V gene. The V gene end was trimmed by 8 bases and the J gene end by 4 bases; junction bases not matched to a gene: 8. The CDR3 covers 14 residues.

The V call is TRBV10-3, the J call TRBJ2-2; a weak D match, TRBD1 (6 bases). Trimming stripped 11 bases from V and 5 bases from J, with 15 bases between. This CDR3 contains 13 residues. From germline, CDR1 is ENHRY and CDR2 SYGVKD. Written as DNA, the CDR3 is TGTGCCTTCCGTGCAGGGGATACCGGGGAGCTGTTTTTT. Translating it yields CAFRAGDTGELFF.

The chain employs TRBV6-5 and TRBJ2-1, with TRBD2 matching 8 bases. The V and J ends lost 5 bases and 6 bases, in that order; junction bases with no gene match: 3. CDR3 length: 13 residues. Looked up from germline, CDR1 is MNHEY and CDR2 is SVGAGI. CDR3 protein: CASSERGFNEQFF. The CDR3 DNA reads TGTGCCAGCAGTGAGCGGGGGTTCAATGAGCAGTTCTTC.

V is TRBV18 and J is TRBJ2-5; no reliable D call. V gave up 2 bases and J gave up 3 bases, with 7 bases separating them. This CDR3 is built from 13 residues. CDR1 and CDR2 (germline): KGHSH, LQKENI. The DNA of the CDR3 is TGTGCCAGCTCACCAAGACACAAAGAGACCCAGTACTTC. This gives the protein CASSPRHKETQYF.

V usage is TRBV2 and J usage is TRBJ2-3, with D maybe TRBD2 (6 bases). V was clipped by 4 bases and J by 2 bases, with 10 bases between them. CDR3 length: 14 amino acids. In germline, CDR1 is SNHLY, CDR2 FYNNEI. The CDR3: CASSVRDFTDTQYF. CDR3 coding DNA: TGTGCCAGCAGTGTCCGGGACTTCACAGATACGCAGTATTTT. The full variable domain, its missing parts supplied by reference TRBV2 and TRBJ2-3, is EPEVTQTPSHQVTQMGQEVILRCVPISNHLYFYWYRQILGQKVEFLVSFYNNEISEKSEIFDDQFSVERPDGSNFTLKIRSTKLEDSAMYFCASSVRDFTDTQYFGPGTRLTVL.

V usage is TRBV28 and J usage is TRBJ1-1; perhaps TRBD1 as D (6 bases). Deletions cut 8 bases from V and 3 bases from J, with 10 bases between. Germline CDR1 reads MDHEN; CDR2 reads SYDVKM. The CDR3 covers 12 residues. As DNA, the CDR3 is TGTGCCAGCGGTACAGGGTACACTGAAGCTTTCTTT. Translating gives CASGTGYTEAFF.

V gene TRBV5-6 combines with J gene TRBJ2-1; D unresolved. Trimming took off 2 bases at V and 8 bases at J, with 8 bases between the two ends. The CDR3 extends over 12 amino acids. Germline V gene data show CDR1 as SGHDT and CDR2 as YYEEEE. CDR3 amino acids: CASSFSIYEQFF. In nucleotides, the CDR3 is TGTGCCAGCAGCTTTAGTATCTATGAGCAGTTCTTC.

The chain has TRBV5-5 and TRBJ2-2; unclear D gene. This CDR3 spans 15 amino acids. Per the germline V gene, CDR1 is SGHKS and CDR2 is YYEKEE (reference sequence). The V gene lost 5 bases and the J gene lost 7 bases, with 18 bases spanning the gap. The DNA for the CDR3 is TGTGCCAGCAGGAGTCCGGGTCCGTTTGTCGGGGAGCTGTTTTTT. Residues: CASRSPGPFVGELFF.

The chain is built from TRBV5-8 and TRBJ1-3, with a weak D call TRBD1 (6 bases). The germline V gene encodes CDR1 SGHTS and CDR2 YDEGEE. This CDR3 spans 15 amino acids. Trimming stripped 5 bases from V and 0 bases from J, with 12 bases between. The CDR3 region has the DNA TGTGCCAGCAGTTATCAACAGGGCTCTGGAAACACCATATATTTT. Translation gives CASSYQQGSGNTIYF.

The rearrangement uses TRBV7-3 and TRBJ1-1, with D unclear. V shed 0 bases and J shed 8 bases, with 10 bases lying between them. This CDR3 has 13 amino acids. Germline values: CDR1 SGHTA, CDR2 FQGTGA. For the CDR3, the DNA is TGTGCCAGCAGCTTAACGTGGTCGGAGGAAGCTTTCTTT. The encoded protein is CASSLTWSEEAFF.

The chain employs TRBV14 and TRBJ1-1; D call uncertain. The CDR3 has 19 residues. Deletions cut 2 bases from V and 1 base from J, with 23 bases between. From germline, CDR1 is SGHDN and CDR2 FVKESK. The DNA for the CDR3 is TGTGCCAGCAGCCAACCAAGTAAAACCTCTCTGAGGGAGAACACTGAAGCTTTCTTT. Protein sequence: CASSQPSKTSLRENTEAFF.

The rearrangement joins TRBV5-4 to TRBJ2-3; 8 bases are shared with TRBD2. The J segment lost 6 bases and the V segment lost 1 base, leaving 13 bases of the junction unmatched. Germline CDR1 and CDR2: SGHNT and YYREEE (reference sequence). This CDR3 has 17 amino acids. The chain's CDR3 is CASSLSGTRGFGDTQYF. The CDR3 DNA reads as TGTGCCAGCAGCTTGTCCGGGACTAGGGGTTTCGGCGATACGCAGTATTTT.

V usage is TRBV25-1 and J usage is TRBJ1-1, with 7 bases matching TRBD1. Looked up from germline, CDR1 is MGHDK and CDR2 is SYGVNS. Trimming cost V 4 bases and J 5 bases; bases outside gene matches: 4. The CDR3 runs 13 residues. The CDR3 coding sequence is TGTGCCAGCAGTGGAACAGGGGTGACTGAAGCTTTCTTT. This encodes CASSGTGVTEAFF.

Here the CDR3 reads CAINDPGLENEQFF. CDR3 sequence (DNA): TGTGCCATCAACGATCCGGGACTAGAGAATGAGCAGTTCTTC. J is TRBJ2-1 and V is TRBV6-1; TRBD2 matches 8 bases. J lost 7 bases, V lost 10 bases, and 12 bases had no gene match. Germline V lookup: CDR1 MNHNS, CDR2 SASEGT. The CDR3 consists of 14 residues.

This chain's CDR3 is CASTYQRASNQPQHF. CDR3 in DNA: TGTGCCAGTACCTACCAGAGGGCGAGCAATCAGCCCCAGCATTTT. The chain links TRBV19 to TRBJ1-5; no clear D gene. The CDR3 is 15 amino acids. CDR1 and CDR2 from the germline V gene are LNHDA and SQIVND (reference sequence). Trimming pared 7 bases from V and 1 base from J, leaving 14 bases between.

This rearrangement joins TRBV6-1 to TRBJ1-5; D is ambiguous. Germline CDR1 MNHNS, CDR2 SASEGT. The CDR3 sequence is 14 residues long. Trimming left V 5 bases short and J 1 base short, with 9 bases between. The chain's CDR3 is CASSPRGSNQPQHF. CDR3 in DNA: TGTGCCAGCAGTCCCCGAGGCAGCAATCAGCCCCAGCATTTT.

CDR3 in DNA: TGTGCCAGCAGTCCTCCGACAGTGCCGAACACTGAAGCTTTCTTT. Translated: CASSPPTVPNTEAFF. This chain uses TRBV6-1 with TRBJ1-1; D perhaps matches TRBD1 (5 bases). The V gene's germline CDR1 is MNHNS and CDR2 SASEGT. CDR3 length: 15 amino acids. Trimming removed 5 bases from V and 1 base from J, with 14 bases in between.

The chain combines TRBV4-1 with TRBJ2-7, with TRBD1 identical over 8 bases. The CDR3 is made up of 14 amino acids. V shed 2 bases and J 4 bases; nucleotides not matched to a gene: 4. CDR1 is MGHRA and CDR2 is YSYEKL in the germline V gene. As DNA, the CDR3 is TGCGCCAGCAGCCAACGGACAGGGTGGTACGAGCAGTACTTC. This gives the protein CASSQRTGWYEQYF.

The chain combines TRBV15 with TRBJ2-7; no firm D call. The CDR3 covers 14 residues. Between the trimmed V and J ends, which lost 0 bases and 3 bases, there was a span of 9 bases. Per germline, CDR1 LNHNV and CDR2 YYDKDF (reference sequence). CDR3 bases: TGTGCCACCAGCAGAGAACTTTCGGGCTACGAGCAGTACTTC. It encodes CATSRELSGYEQYF.

The chain links TRBV6-6 to TRBJ1-5, with D perhaps TRBD1 (6 bases). Germline CDR1 reads MNHNY; CDR2 reads SVGAGI (reference sequence). The CDR3 sequence is 15 residues long. Trimming took off 6 bases at V and 1 base at J, with 13 bases between the two ends. The CDR3: CASSPRGRSNQPQHF. Here the CDR3 DNA reads TGTGCCAGCAGCCCCAGGGGAAGGAGCAATCAGCCCCAGCATTTT.

V is TRBV30 and J is TRBJ2-7, with D possibly being TRBD1 (6 bases). Germline V CDR1 and CDR2: GTSNPN, SVGIG (reference sequence). This CDR3 region has 11 residues. Trimming removed 7 bases from V and 3 bases from J, with 10 bases in between. CDR3 loop: CASRQDYEQYF. As DNA, the CDR3 is TGTGCCTCCCGACAGGACTACGAGCAGTACTTC. Filled out from reference TRBV30 and TRBJ2-7, the complete variable domain reads SQTIHQWPATLVQPVGSPLSLECTVEGTSNPNLYWYRQAAGRGLQLLFYSVGIGQISSEVPQNLSASRPQDRQFILSSKKLLLSDSGFYLCASRQDYEQYFGPGTRLTVT.

V gene TRBV4-2 combines with J gene TRBJ2-1, with D tentatively TRBD2 (5 bases). This CDR3 spans 22 amino acids. Per the germline V gene, CDR1 is LGHNA and CDR2 is YNFKEQ. The germline V and J ends were trimmed by 0 bases and 0 bases, with 27 bases remaining between them. This chain's CDR3 is CASSQEPSSLGLNPSSYNEQFF. CDR3 nucleotide sequence: TGTGCCAGCAGCCAAGAACCTAGCAGTCTCGGGTTAAACCCAAGCTCCTACAATGAGCAGTTCTTC.

The gene calls are TRBV7-9 and TRBJ1-1; D not resolved. Germline CDR1 and CDR2: SEHNR and FQNEAQ (reference sequence). CDR3 length: 13 residues. The V end was cut by 0 bases, the J end by 1 base, with 3 bases between. This chain's CDR3 is CASSLAKNTEAFF. CDR3 DNA sequence: TGTGCCAGCAGCTTAGCCAAGAACACTGAAGCTTTCTTT.

The V gene is TRBV5-1, the J gene TRBJ2-5; no reliable D call. The CDR3 spans 15 residues. The V gene's germline CDR1 is SGHRS and CDR2 YFSETQ. V shed 0 bases and J shed 3 bases, with 12 bases lying between them. The CDR3 sequence is CASSLGSRTEETQYF. For the CDR3, the DNA is TGCGCCAGCAGCTTGGGGAGTCGAACCGAAGAGACCCAGTACTTC.